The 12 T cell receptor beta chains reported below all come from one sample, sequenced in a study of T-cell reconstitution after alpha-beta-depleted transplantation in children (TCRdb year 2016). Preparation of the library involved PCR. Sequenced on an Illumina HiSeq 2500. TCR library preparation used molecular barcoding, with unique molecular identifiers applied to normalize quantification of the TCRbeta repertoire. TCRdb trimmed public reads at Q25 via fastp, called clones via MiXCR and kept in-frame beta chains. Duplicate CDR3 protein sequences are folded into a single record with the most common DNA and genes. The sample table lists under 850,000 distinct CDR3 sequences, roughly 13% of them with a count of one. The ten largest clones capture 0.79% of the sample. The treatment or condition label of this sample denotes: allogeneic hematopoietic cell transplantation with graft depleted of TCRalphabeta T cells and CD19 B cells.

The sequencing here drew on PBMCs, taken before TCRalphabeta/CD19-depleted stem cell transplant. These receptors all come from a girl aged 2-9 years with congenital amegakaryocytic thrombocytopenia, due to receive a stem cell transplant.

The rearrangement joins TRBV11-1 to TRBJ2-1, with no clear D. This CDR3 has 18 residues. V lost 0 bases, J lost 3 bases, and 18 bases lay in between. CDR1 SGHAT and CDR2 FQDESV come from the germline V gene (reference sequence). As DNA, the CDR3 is TGTGCCAGCAGCTTAGCGGTTCTTGGTCGGATCAGCTACAATGAGCAGTTCTTC. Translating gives CASSLAVLGRISYNEQFF.

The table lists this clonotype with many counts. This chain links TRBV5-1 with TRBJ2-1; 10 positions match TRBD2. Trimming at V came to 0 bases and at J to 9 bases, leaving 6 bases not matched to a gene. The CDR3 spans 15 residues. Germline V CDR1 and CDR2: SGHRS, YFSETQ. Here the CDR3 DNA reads TGCGCCAGCAGCTTGGGTCTAGCGGGAGTTAGTGAGCAGTTCTTC. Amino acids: CASSLGLAGVSEQFF.

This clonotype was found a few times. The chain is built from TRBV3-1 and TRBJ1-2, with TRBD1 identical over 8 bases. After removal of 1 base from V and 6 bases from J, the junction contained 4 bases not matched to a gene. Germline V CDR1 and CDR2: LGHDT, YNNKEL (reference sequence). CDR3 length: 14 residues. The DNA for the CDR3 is TGTGCCAGCAGCCAAGCGGACAGGGTTAATGGCTACACCTTC. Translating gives CASSQADRVNGYTF.

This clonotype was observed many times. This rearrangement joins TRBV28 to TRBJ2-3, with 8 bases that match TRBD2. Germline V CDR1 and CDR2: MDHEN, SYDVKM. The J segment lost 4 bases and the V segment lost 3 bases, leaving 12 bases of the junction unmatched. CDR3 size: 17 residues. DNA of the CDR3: TGTGCCAGCAGTTTCCTGGAAAGCGGGAGCATCTCAGATACGCAGTATTTT. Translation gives CASSFLESGSISDTQYF.

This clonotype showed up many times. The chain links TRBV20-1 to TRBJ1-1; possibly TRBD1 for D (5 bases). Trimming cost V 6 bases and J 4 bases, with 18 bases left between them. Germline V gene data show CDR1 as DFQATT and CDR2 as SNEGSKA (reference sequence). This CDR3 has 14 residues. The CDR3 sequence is CSAIPGGSGTEAFF. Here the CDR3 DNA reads TGCAGTGCCATTCCGGGGGGGAGCGGCACTGAAGCTTTCTTT.

CDR3: CASSLAGLAETGGELFF. The CDR3 DNA reads TGCGCCAGCAGCTTAGCGGGACTAGCGGAGACTGGCGGGGAGCTGTTTTTT. V gene TRBV5-1 combines with J gene TRBJ2-2; 11 nucleotides line up with TRBD2. CDR1 and CDR2 (germline): SGHRS, YFSETQ. V shed 2 bases and J 7 bases; nucleotides not matched to a gene: 10. The CDR3 covers 17 residues.

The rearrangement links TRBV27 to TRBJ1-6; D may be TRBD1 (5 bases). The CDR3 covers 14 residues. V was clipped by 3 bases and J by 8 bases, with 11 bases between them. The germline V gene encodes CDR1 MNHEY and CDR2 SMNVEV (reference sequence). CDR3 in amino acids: CASSFPGMDSPLHF. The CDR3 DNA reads TGTGCCAGCAGTTTCCCAGGGATGGATTCACCCCTCCACTTT.

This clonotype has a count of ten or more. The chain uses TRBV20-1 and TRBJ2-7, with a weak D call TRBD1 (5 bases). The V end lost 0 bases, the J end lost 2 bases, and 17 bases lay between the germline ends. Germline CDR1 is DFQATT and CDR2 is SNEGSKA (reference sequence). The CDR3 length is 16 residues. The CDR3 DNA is TGCAGTGCTAGAGATATAGGGGCCCCCAGACCCTACGAGCAGTACTTC. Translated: CSARDIGAPRPYEQYF.

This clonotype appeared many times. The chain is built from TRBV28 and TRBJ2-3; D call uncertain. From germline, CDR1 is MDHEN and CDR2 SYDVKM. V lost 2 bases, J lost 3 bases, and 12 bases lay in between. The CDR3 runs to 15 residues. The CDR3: CASSLATFRTDTQYF. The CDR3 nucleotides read TGTGCCAGCAGTTTAGCCACCTTTAGAACAGATACGCAGTATTTT.

CDR3 DNA: TGCGCCAGCAGCTCCTTGGGGGCAGGGAACACTGAAGCTTTCTTT. Its translation: CASSSLGAGNTEAFF. The chain recombines TRBV5-1 with TRBJ1-1, with D possibly being TRBD1 (6 bases). From germline, CDR1 is SGHRS and CDR2 YFSETQ. The CDR3 runs 15 residues. Deletions cut 3 bases from V and 1 base from J, with 13 bases between.

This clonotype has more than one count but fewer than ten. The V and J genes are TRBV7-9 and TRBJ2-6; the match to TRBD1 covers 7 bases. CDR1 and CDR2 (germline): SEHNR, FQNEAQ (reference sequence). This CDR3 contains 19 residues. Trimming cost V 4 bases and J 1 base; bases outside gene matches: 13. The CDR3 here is CASSWLFGTVQSGANVLTF. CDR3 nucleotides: TGTGCCAGCAGCTGGTTGTTTGGGACAGTCCAGTCTGGGGCCAACGTCCTGACTTTC.

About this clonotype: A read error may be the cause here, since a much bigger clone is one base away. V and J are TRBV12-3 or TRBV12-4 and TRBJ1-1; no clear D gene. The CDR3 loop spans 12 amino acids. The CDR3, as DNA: TGTGCCAGCTGTTTAAATCGACCTTTCGCTTTCTTT. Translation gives CASCLNRPFAFF.